This T cell receptor (beta chain) was observed in a study of T cells after yellow fever vaccination. Whole-study results and caveats: Compared with primary, the secondary response was weaker and peaked at day 5, not 15.

Generation of TCR cDNA used 5'RACE template switching (which added a universal primer site and UMIs). TCRdb reprocessed the 5' RACE reads with MiXCR, giving one entry per CDR3 protein. The sample has 150,000 to 200,000 distinct CDR3 sequences; about 11% are singletons. Germline V gene lookup returns CDR1 LGHDT and CDR2 YNNKEL (reference sequence). The CDR3 is 14 amino acids. Trimming removed 2 bases from V and 4 bases from J, with 11 bases in between. Comments on this clonotype: The antigen remains unidentified.

The sequence was collected from a young man who received the YFV17D yellow fever vaccine. The source was CD8+ T cells sorted from PBMCs, collected 15 days after the yellow fever booster vaccination. J is TRBJ2-5 and V is TRBV3-1, with D uncertain. CDR3 in amino acids: CASSQPGRGETQYF. The DNA of the CDR3 is TGTGCCAGCAGCCAACCCGGGCGTGGAGAGACCCAGTACTTC.